A selection of T cell receptor beta chains follows, all from one sample in a study of control samples from healthy donors and cancer patients. Produced via immunoSEQ multiplex PCR; TCRdb's table is partial and in-frame only. Seen here are around 180,000 clones, just over 85% observed once, and the top ten hold under 5%. The sequenced material came from blood. These receptors all stem from a woman in her twenties or thirties in good health. The CDR3 runs from the conserved cysteine through the conserved F or W. Fields, in order: V gene, clone size, J gene, D gene, CDR3 DNA, CDR3 protein. The D gene is left open where the match is weak. Only part of the rows carry a size: once, few, many, or a class if the clone is expanded.

V: TRBV5-5; size: few; J: TRBJ2-5; D: TRBD2; DNA: TGTGCCAGCAGCTTCCGGCTAGCGGGAGGTGGAGGAGAGACCCAGTACTTC; CDR3: CASSFRLAGGGGETQYF
V: TRBV9; size: .; J: TRBJ2-7; D: TRBD2; DNA: TGTGCCAGCAGCGTCACAACTAGCGGTGGGCCCTCAGACGAGCAGTACTTC; CDR3: CASSVTTSGGPSDEQYF
V: TRBV5-5; size: .; J: TRBJ2-1; D: TRBD2; DNA: TGTGCCAGCAGCTCTAGCGGGGGAGGTAGGGAGCAGTTCTTC; CDR3: CASSSSGGGREQFF
V: TRBV7-9; size: .; J: TRBJ1-6; D: .; DNA: TGTGCCAGCAGCTTAGAGGGTAGGAATTCACCCCTCCACTTT; CDR3: CASSLEGRNSPLHF
V: TRBV29-1; size: few; J: TRBJ2-2; D: .; DNA: TGCAGCGCCCTGCGAGGGGGGACCGGGGAGCTGTTTTTT; CDR3: CSALRGGTGELFF
V: TRBV4-1; size: .; J: TRBJ1-5; D: .; DNA: TGCGCCAGCAGCCAAGAGGTGTCGGGGGGCAGCAATCAGCCCCAGCATTTT; CDR3: CASSQEVSGGSNQPQHF
V: TRBV19; size: .; J: TRBJ2-5; D: .; DNA: TGTGCCAGTAGCGGGTCAGGGGTCGAGACCCAGTACTTC; CDR3: CASSGSGVETQYF
V: TRBV11-2; size: .; J: TRBJ1-4; D: .; DNA: TGTGCCAGCGGGGCCTCCACAACTAATGAAAAACTGTTTTTT; CDR3: CASGASTTNEKLFF
V: TRBV10-3; size: .; J: TRBJ1-2; D: TRBD1; DNA: TGTGCCATCAGCCCTTTGGACAGGGAGGGGGGCTACACCTTC; CDR3: CAISPLDREGGYTF
V: TRBV19; size: .; J: TRBJ2-5; D: .; DNA: TGTGCCAGTAGTAGGTCGGGTGAGACCCAGTACTTC; CDR3: CASSRSGETQYF